These T cell receptor beta chains were read from a single sample in a study of shared clonotypes between healthy human individuals. Profiled with immunoSEQ multiplex PCR; TCRdb holds only in-frame clones, not every one. The sample contains some 2,500,000 clones, under 95% of which appear only once. The sequencing sample was made of naive CD4+ T cells from PBMCs. The source is a man aged 18 to 29 in good health. Some clones in this sample may be carry-over from other donors' samples. The CDR3 runs from the conserved cysteine through the conserved F or W. Each record gives: clone size, V gene, J gene, D gene, CDR3 length, CDR3 DNA, CDR3 protein. D genes are given only for firm matches. Not all rows give a size; the values are once, few, many and, for expanded clones, a class.

>NA|TRBV7-2|TRBJ2-5|TRBD2|18
TGTGCCAGCAGCCCAAGCATATCACCGGGACTAGGTCAAGAGACCCAGTACTTC
CASSPSISPGLGQETQYF
>NA|TRBV18|TRBJ2-2|TRBD1|16
TGTGCCAGCTTCTCTTTGAGGACAGGGAACACCGGGGAGCTGTTTTTT
CASFSLRTGNTGELFF
>NA|TRBV6-6|TRBJ2-1|NA|11
TGTGCCAGCAATCGGGGCAATGAGCAGTTCTTC
CASNRGNEQFF
>NA|TRBV6-5|TRBJ2-1|TRBD2|15
TGTGCCAGCAGACCCAGGACTAGCGGGAGCTATGAGCAGTTCTTC
CASRPRTSGSYEQFF
>NA|TRBV5-6|TRBJ1-5|NA|14
TGTGCCAGCAGCTCTAGACAGAGCAATCAGCCCCAGCATTTT
CASSSRQSNQPQHF
>NA|TRBV11-2|TRBJ1-2|NA|15
TGTGCCAGCAGCTTTCGACAGGCTGCTAACTATGGCTACACCTTC
CASSFRQAANYGYTF
>few|TRBV28|TRBJ1-2|NA|12
TGTGCCAGCAGTTTCCCTTCGAGGGGCTACACCTTC
CASSFPSRGYTF
>NA|TRBV5-6|TRBJ2-7|NA|17
TGTGCCAGCAGCCACGGGGCGGGGCGAGACTTTAACTACGAGCAGTACTTC
CASSHGAGRDFNYEQYF
>NA|TRBV28|TRBJ2-7|NA|13
TGTGCCAGCAGATGGGGCGGCACCTACGAGCAGTACTTC
CASRWGGTYEQYF
>NA|TRBV6-6|TRBJ1-4|NA|15
TGTGCCAGCAGTTCTCCGGGACGAGGGATTGAAAAACTGTTTTTT
CASSSPGRGIEKLFF
>NA|TRBV27|TRBJ1-6|TRBD1|15
TGTGCCAGCAGTTTTGGTGGGACAGGGCCTTCACCCCTCCACTTT
CASSFGGTGPSPLHF
>NA|TRBV5-4|TRBJ2-2|NA|14
TGTGCCAGCAGCGCCGTCAGAGGCACCGGGGAGCTGTTTTTT
CASSAVRGTGELFF
>NA|TRBV19|TRBJ2-7|TRBD1|16
TGTGCCAGTAGCCGAACTCGGAGACAGGGGAGGCACGAGCAGTACTTC
CASSRTRRQGRHEQYF
>once|TRBV4-3|TRBJ2-6|NA|15
TGCGCCAGCAGCCTACAGGGTTCCGAGGCCAACGTCCTGACTTTC
CASSLQGSEANVLTF
>NA|TRBV9|TRBJ2-1|TRBD1|14
TGTGCCAGCAGCCCGGGACAGGGAAACAATGAGCAGTTCTTC
CASSPGQGNNEQFF
>NA|TRBV6-5|TRBJ2-2|TRBD2|13
TGTGCCAGCAGTGGAACTAGCGCCGGGGAGCTGTTTTTT
CASSGTSAGELFF
>NA|TRBV13|TRBJ1-1|NA|14
TGTGCCAGCAGCCCGTCCAGGGATTACACTGAAGCTTTCTTT
CASSPSRDYTEAFF
>NA|TRBV7-2|TRBJ2-4|NA|12
TGTGCCAGCAGCCAGGACACCCGCGTGTCCCAATTC
CASSQDTRVSQF
>once|TRBV5-1|TRBJ2-1|TRBD2|15
TGCGCCAGCAGCTTGGAGGCGGGAGCTGTCCATGAGCAGTTCTTC
CASSLEAGAVHEQFF
>NA|TRBV28|TRBJ2-3|NA|14
TGTGCCAGCAGTCTAATGACTAGCACAGATACGCAGTATTTT
CASSLMTSTDTQYF
>NA|TRBV6-6|TRBJ1-1|NA|12
TGTGCCAGCACAGCGGCGAACACTGAAGCTTTCTTT
CASTAANTEAFF
>NA|TRBV4-1|TRBJ2-3|NA|16
TGCGCCAGCAGCCAAGATAGCAGCGGGCCCACAGATACGCAGTATTTT
CASSQDSSGPTDTQYF
>NA|TRBV7-9|TRBJ2-7|NA|17
TGTGCCAGCAGCTTCCTGAGGGCCGCAGGGGTTAACCATCGGCCGTACTTC
CASSFLRAAGVNHRPYF
>NA|TRBV7-2|TRBJ1-1|NA|12
TGTGCCAGCAGCTTATGGAACACTGAAGCTTTCTTT
CASSLWNTEAFF
>NA|TRBV5-4|TRBJ1-1|NA|14
TGTGCCAGCAGCCTACCGACGGATGACACTGAAGCTTTCTTT
CASSLPTDDTEAFF
>NA|TRBV2|TRBJ1-6|NA|14
TGTGCCAGCAGCTCTACTCTCTCGATAACACCCCTCCACTTT
CASSSTLSITPLHF
>NA|TRBV6-1|TRBJ2-5|TRBD2|19
TGTGCCAGCAGTGAAGGACTAGCGGGAGTCCCAAAGCCCAGGGAGACCCAGTACTTC
CASSEGLAGVPKPRETQYF
>once|TRBV5-1|TRBJ2-1|NA|14
TGCGCCAGCAGCGTAGCCTTCTCCTACAATGAGCAGTTCTTC
CASSVAFSYNEQFF